This TCR beta chain was obtained from a study of technical replicates of blood from four donors. Data came from immunoSEQ multiplex PCR; TCRdb stores just in-frame clones and leaves some out. The data show some 66,000 clones, approximately 88% seen once. The V gene's germline CDR1 is SGHTA and CDR2 FQGTGA. The CDR3 covers 14 residues. The V end was cut by 6 bases, the J end by 9 bases, with 15 bases between. The origin of this receptor is a human donor in good health. Some clones in this sample may be carry-over from other donors' samples. V usage is TRBV7-3 and J usage is TRBJ1-6; D possibly corresponds to TRBD1 (6 bases). The sample comprised PBMCs. The CDR3 nucleotides read TGTGCCAGCAGACCTTCCGGGGGGGCTTCACCCCTCCACTTT. Translated, it gives CASRPSGGASPLHF.